This passage covers 29 T cell receptor beta chains from one sample sequenced in a study of blood T cells in healthy people across ages. It was with a sample-barcoded 5' primer and a J-beta primer mix that a second PCR of roughly 7 to 12 cycles was run. TCRdb analysed the 5' RACE reads with MiXCR anew, one entry per CDR3 protein. The repertoire holds approximately 690,000 distinct CDR3 sequences, with around 41% as singletons. Material: blood. These receptor sequences come from a man of 80 years or more in good health.

This chain links TRBV20-1 with TRBJ2-3, with 11 bases that match TRBD2. Germline V gives CDR1 DFQATT, CDR2 SNEGSKA (reference sequence). The CDR3 spans 15 residues. The J segment lost 6 bases and the V segment lost 6 bases, leaving 11 bases of the junction unmatched. CDR3 bases: TGCAGTGCAACAGGGACTAGCGGTCATCAGGATACGCAGTATTTT. This translates into CSATGTSGHQDTQYF.

V is TRBV6-1 and J is TRBJ2-2, with 7 bases fitting TRBD1. From germline, CDR1 is MNHNS and CDR2 SASEGT. The CDR3 has 15 residues. Losses at the gene ends were 11 bases for V and 0 bases for J; bases not matched to a gene: 9. Written as DNA, the CDR3 is TGTGCCGGACACCGACAGGGAACGAACACCGGGGAGCTGTTTTTT. Translating it yields CAGHRQGTNTGELFF.

The chain couples TRBV29-1 to TRBJ2-5; 7 bases map to TRBD2. CDR3 length: 13 amino acids. The V segment lost 1 base and the J segment 11 bases; nucleotides outside the gene matches: 10. The germline V gene has CDR1 SQVTM and CDR2 ANQGSEA. The CDR3 loop is CSVEGGGRNEQYF. In nucleotides, the CDR3 is TGCAGCGTTGAAGGCGGGGGACGCAATGAGCAGTACTTC.

The sample holds a few counts of this clonotype. A junction boundary mismatches the germline segment, possibly from a read error. The chain links TRBV7-2 to TRBJ2-5; either TRBD1 or TRBD2 may supply D (5 bases each). The CDR3 is 17 amino acids. Germline V CDR1 and CDR2: SGHTA, FQGNSA. CDR3 amino acids: CASSLAWGTRKQETLYF. For the CDR3, the DNA is TGTGCCAGCAGCTTAGCCTGGGGGACCAGGAAACAAGAGACCCTGTACTTC.

The chain is built from TRBV3-1 and TRBJ2-6, with D tentatively TRBD1 (6 bases). The CDR3 runs to 17 residues. Germline V CDR1 and CDR2: LGHDT, YNNKEL (reference sequence). The V gene lost 4 bases and the J gene lost 2 bases, with 15 bases spanning the gap. CDR3 protein: CASSPRLGAPGANVLTF. The CDR3 region has the DNA TGTGCCAGCAGCCCGAGATTGGGGGCACCTGGGGCCAACGTCCTGACTTTC.

This chain joins TRBV24-1 and TRBJ2-7; 10 bases are a match to TRBD2. J gave up 7 bases and V 5 bases, and 10 bases lay outside the gene matches. The CDR3 runs to 15 residues. Germline V gene sequence: CDR1 KGHDR, CDR2 SFDVKD. CDR3 DNA sequence: TGTGCCACCAGTGTGAGTAGCGGGAGGAGTAGTGAGCAGTACTTC. It codes for CATSVSSGRSSEQYF.

The gene calls are TRBV7-2 and TRBJ2-4; possibly TRBD2 for D (5 bases). Per germline, CDR1 SGHTA and CDR2 FQGNSA. V dropped 5 bases and J dropped 6 bases, with 14 bases sitting between them. This CDR3 is 14 amino acids long. The chain's CDR3 is CASSRGQDLNIQYF. CDR3 coding DNA: TGTGCCAGCAGCCGAGGGCAGGATTTAAACATTCAGTACTTC.

In regard to this clonotype: A read error may produce the germline difference seen at one junction end. The chain has TRBV11-2 and TRBJ2-5; 9 bases fit TRBD2. CDR1 and CDR2 (germline): SGHAT, FQNNGV. This CDR3 is built from 15 residues. CDR3 region: CAGSALAGAYNEQYF. The CDR3 DNA is TGTGCCGGCAGCGCCTTAGCGGGAGCCTACAATGAGCAGTACTTC.

This clonotype was detected a few times. The chain is built from TRBV6-4 and TRBJ2-3, with D maybe TRBD2 (5 bases). V was clipped by 0 bases and J by 1 base, with 5 bases between them. The CDR3 is 14 residues long. CDR1 is MRHNA, CDR2 SNTAGT, per germline. In nucleotides, the CDR3 is TGTGCCAGCAGTGACTCGAGGGGCACAGATACGCAGTATTTT. Encoded protein: CASSDSRGTDTQYF.

This clonotype was recorded many times. This chain uses TRBV14 with TRBJ2-1; D possibly corresponds to TRBD2 (6 bases). CDR1 is SGHDN, CDR2 FVKESK, per germline. The CDR3 extends over 16 amino acids. V shed 4 bases and J shed 4 bases, with 17 bases lying between them. CDR3 DNA sequence: TGTGCCAGCAGCCCGGGGAGAGCGGGTCATTACAATGAGCAGTTCTTC. Protein: CASSPGRAGHYNEQFF.

Remarks on this clonotype: This sequence may be a read error, since a much larger clone differs from it by one base. The V call is TRBV29-1, the J call TRBJ2-3; D assignment may be TRBD1 or TRBD2 (6 bases each). The CDR3 covers 12 residues. CDR1 is SQVTM and CDR2 is ANQGSEA in the germline V gene. V lost 0 bases and J 11 bases, leaving 12 bases between the germline ends. The CDR3: CSVEEAGGGQYF. The CDR3 region has the DNA TGCAGCGTTGAAGAGGCTGGAGGGGGGCAGTATTTT.

As concerns this clonotype: The germline gene is not matched at one end of the junction; a read error may be the cause. The chain employs TRBV6-2 or TRBV6-3 and TRBJ2-7, with 7 bases aligning to TRBD1. Germline assignment: CDR1 MNHEY and CDR2 SVGEGT. The CDR3 contains 16 residues. The CDR3 reads CAGRPSGQGVSYEQYF. CDR3 sequence (DNA): TGTGCCGGCAGACCCTCTGGGCAGGGGGTTTCCTACGAGCAGTACTTC.

J is TRBJ2-1 and V is TRBV7-8, with 15 bases aligning to TRBD2. V dropped 5 bases and J dropped 2; count of bases not matched to a gene: 7. The CDR3 is 18 amino acids. Looked up from germline, CDR1 is SGHVS and CDR2 is FQNEAQ. The CDR3 is CASSITRTSGRAYNEQFF. The CDR3 coding sequence is TGTGCCAGCAGCATAACTCGGACTAGCGGGAGGGCCTACAATGAGCAGTTCTTC.

The table lists this clonotype with many counts. This chain links TRBV7-2 with TRBJ2-5; D possibly corresponds to TRBD2 (5 bases). This CDR3 is 14 amino acids long. Between the trimmed V and J ends, which lost 3 bases and 5 bases, there was a span of 13 bases. The germline V gene has CDR1 SGHTA and CDR2 FQGNSA. In DNA, the CDR3 is TGTGCCAGCAGCTTCACTAGTTCGGCGGAGACCCAGTACTTC. Amino acids: CASSFTSSAETQYF. The full variable domain, completed using reference TRBV7-2 and TRBJ2-5, is GAGVSQSPSNKVTEKGKDVELRCDPISGHTALYWYRQSLGQGLEFLIYFQGNSAPDKSGLPSDRFSAERTGGSVSTLTIQRTQQEDSAVYLCASSFTSSAETQYFGPGTRLLVL.

The rearrangement links TRBV20-1 to TRBJ2-7; D is ambiguous. Germline assignment: CDR1 DFQATT and CDR2 SNEGSKA (reference sequence). The length of the CDR3 is 12 residues. Between the trimmed V and J ends, which lost 5 bases and 6 bases, there was a span of 14 bases. The DNA for the CDR3 is TGCAGTGCTGTAGGTCCCCGGACCGAGCAGTACTTC. Encoded protein: CSAVGPRTEQYF.

The J gene is TRBJ1-1, the V gene TRBV6-5; 11 nucleotides agree with TRBD1. Germline trimming cut 5 bases from V and 3 bases from J; bases unmatched to any gene: 5. CDR1 and CDR2 (germline): MNHEY, SVGAGI. CDR3 length: 15 residues. This chain's CDR3 is CASSRGTGGYTEAFF. CDR3 DNA sequence: TGTGCCAGCAGTAGAGGGACAGGGGGTTACACTGAAGCTTTCTTT.

This clonotype has a handful of counts. The rearrangement joins TRBV13 to TRBJ2-1; no clear D gene. The CDR3 length is 16 residues. Germline values: CDR1 PRHDT, CDR2 FYEKMQ (reference sequence). Trimming stripped 3 bases from V and 0 bases from J, with 12 bases between. CDR3 residues: CASSLALESSYNEQFF. The CDR3 coding sequence is TGTGCCAGCAGCTTGGCACTCGAGAGCTCCTACAATGAGCAGTTCTTC.

This clonotype was seen a few times. CDR3 sequence (DNA): TGCAGTGCGCCTACCGCGCGGGGGACAGATACGCAGTATTTT. Its protein product is CSAPTARGTDTQYF. The chain joins TRBV20-1 to TRBJ2-3; 7 positions match TRBD2. This CDR3 spans 14 amino acids. V shed 6 bases and J 3 bases; nucleotides not matched to a gene: 9. Germline values: CDR1 DFQATT, CDR2 SNEGSKA (reference sequence).

V is TRBV27 and J is TRBJ2-1; 9 nucleotides agree with TRBD1. V trimming: 6 bases; J trimming: 7 bases; junction bases outside the gene matches: 7. Germline V gene sequence: CDR1 MNHEY, CDR2 SMNVEV (reference sequence). The CDR3 length is 14 residues. In nucleotides, the CDR3 is TGTGCCAGCAGGCCGGGACAGGGTGGGAATGAGCAGTTCTTC. It translates to CASRPGQGGNEQFF.

The V gene is TRBV29-1, the J gene TRBJ2-5; 10 positions match TRBD2. The CDR3 extends over 13 amino acids. Germline V gene data show CDR1 as SQVTM and CDR2 as ANQGSEA. CDR3 region: CGAGGPLQETQYF. The CDR3 DNA sequence: TGCGGAGCGGGGGGGCCCCTCCAAGAGACCCAGTACTTC.

The chain is built from TRBV7-3 and TRBJ2-7; D might be TRBD2 (6 bases). Trimming removed 2 bases from V and 0 bases from J, with 11 bases in between. Germline V gene sequence: CDR1 SGHTA, CDR2 FQGTGA. This CDR3 region has 15 residues. For the CDR3, the DNA is TGTGCCAGCAGCTTAGGGGCGGGGAACTCCTACGAGCAGTACTTC. It specifies CASSLGAGNSYEQYF.

The rearrangement joins TRBV6-1 to TRBJ2-5; 14 bases line up with TRBD2. The V gene end was trimmed by 9 bases and the J gene end by 11 bases; junction bases not matched to a gene: 11. Per germline, CDR1 MNHNS and CDR2 SASEGT. This CDR3 contains 14 residues. For the CDR3, the DNA is TGTGCCAGTGGGACTAGCGGGAGTTTTAATGAGCAGTACTTC. Residues: CASGTSGSFNEQYF.

This clonotype was seen a handful of times. The genes are TRBV7-2 and TRBJ2-5, with 10 bases that match TRBD2. Germline V CDR1 and CDR2: SGHTA, FQGNSA. This CDR3 spans 17 amino acids. Trimming at V came to 5 bases and at J to 2 bases, leaving 11 bases not matched to a gene. The CDR3 loop is CASSRLGLAGVQETQYF. As DNA, the CDR3 is TGTGCCAGCAGCCGCCTGGGGCTAGCGGGGGTTCAAGAGACCCAGTACTTC. Complete variable domain (other parts from reference TRBV7-2 and TRBJ2-5): GAGVSQSPSNKVTEKGKDVELRCDPISGHTALYWYRQSLGQGLEFLIYFQGNSAPDKSGLPSDRFSAERTGGSVSTLTIQRTQQEDSAVYLCASSRLGLAGVQETQYFGPGTRLLVL.

V gene TRBV12-3 or TRBV12-4 combines with J gene TRBJ1-5; D call uncertain. CDR3 length equals 13 residues. V shed 6 bases and J shed 6 bases, with 12 bases lying between them. CDR3 protein: CASSPDRRQPQHF. The CDR3 DNA is TGTGCCAGCAGCCCGGATAGGCGTCAGCCCCAGCATTTT.

The chain uses TRBV4-2 and TRBJ2-1, with D possibly being TRBD1 or TRBD2 (5 bases each). From germline, CDR1 is LGHNA and CDR2 YNFKEQ. The V gene lost 1 base and the J gene lost 5 bases, with 15 bases spanning the gap. The CDR3 loop spans 16 amino acids. CDR3 in DNA: TGTGCCAGCAGCCAAGTGAGGGCTAGGGGCCACAATGAGCAGTTCTTC. This sequence encodes CASSQVRARGHNEQFF.

There are many counts of this clonotype. In DNA form, the CDR3 reads TGTGCCAGCAGCCCTACAGGTGCCTTCTCCTACGAGCAGTACTTC. Amino acid sequence: CASSPTGAFSYEQYF. The V gene is TRBV14, the J gene TRBJ2-7; possible D gene TRBD1, 5 bases. The CDR3 contains 15 residues. Germline-derived CDR1 and CDR2 are SGHDN and FVKESK. Trimming removed 4 bases from V and 0 bases from J, with 13 bases in between.

This clonotype was seen only a few times. J is TRBJ2-5 and V is TRBV11-2; D possibly matches TRBD1 or TRBD2 (5 bases each). V lost 3 bases, J lost 5 bases, and 22 bases lay in between. This CDR3 has 17 amino acids. CDR1 SGHAT and CDR2 FQNNGV come from the germline V gene. In DNA form, the CDR3 reads TGTGCCAGCAGCTTTTATCCGGGACGATGGACGCCGGAGACCCAGTACTTC. It codes for CASSFYPGRWTPETQYF.

This clonotype has only a few counts. This sequence joins TRBV25-1 and TRBJ2-7; D is possibly TRBD1 (5 bases). Germline CDR1 and CDR2: MGHDK and SYGVNS. This CDR3 is 13 amino acids long. V was shortened by 2 bases and J by 3 bases, with 8 bases between the two germline ends. CDR3 DNA: TGTGCCAGCAGTGAACAGGGATTCTACGAGCAGTACTTC. Protein: CASSEQGFYEQYF.

The CDR3 protein is CASRISGGYGYTF. CDR3 in DNA: TGTGCCAGCAGGATTAGTGGGGGCTATGGCTACACCTTC. V is TRBV11-2 and J is TRBJ1-2; perhaps TRBD1 as D (5 bases). The V end lost 6 bases, the J end lost 4 bases, and 12 bases lay between the germline ends. The CDR3 is 13 amino acids. The germline V gene has CDR1 SGHAT and CDR2 FQNNGV.